This T cell receptor beta chain was profiled in a study of blood T cell repertoires in COVID-19. As for the study in general: Samples came from the United States, Italy and Spain, spanning acute and convalescent COVID-19. The analysed material was cDNA or gDNA that came from T cells, B-cell-depleted T cells, or PBMCs.

Trimming took 4 bases from V and 3 from J, leaving 10 bases between them. Germline lookup yields CDR1 MRHNA and CDR2 SNTAGT. The length of the CDR3 is 13 residues. In the authors' methods: Nucleated cell counts were estimated from reference gene primer amplification. Sequencing used immunoSEQ multiplex PCR; TCRdb keeps in-frame clones, though not all of them. V and J calls and clone size are those listed in that table; D and trimming were worked out from the DNA. The sample carries approximately 250,000 clones, 84% recorded once. The rearrangement links TRBV6-4 to TRBJ2-7, with TRBD2 as a possible D gene (6 bases). The receptor was derived from a woman aged 40 to 50 who had recovered from COVID-19. The sample consisted of peripheral blood. The CDR3 DNA is TGTGCCAGCAGTGGGACTAATTTCTACGAGCAGTACTTC. It yields the protein CASSGTNFYEQYF.